This entry features one T cell receptor (beta chain) sequence. V shed 10 bases, J shed 6 bases, and the junction held 11 bases outside the gene matches. There are 15 residues in the CDR3. The germline V gene encodes CDR1 MDHEN and CDR2 SYDVKM. This sample stems from a study of T cell changes during pregnancy in multiple sclerosis. This table comes from immunoSEQ multiplex PCR, and its TCRdb copy is limited to in-frame clones, with some not included. The sample lists tens of thousands of clones; approximately 95% were seen once. Sequences were derived from CD4+ T cells from peripheral blood mononuclear cells, sampled after pregnancy. The sequence was collected from a female donor with multiple sclerosis, enrolled in a pregnancy study. This sequence joins TRBV28 and TRBJ2-3, with TRBD1 matching over 12 bases. CDR3 in amino acids: CATTNDGTGGDTQYF. DNA for the CDR3: TGTGCCACTACGAATGACGGGACAGGGGGCGATACGCAGTATTTT. Variable domain in full (rest from reference TRBV28 and TRBJ2-3): DVKVTQSSRYLVKRTGEKVFLECVQDMDHENMFWYRQDPGLGLRLIYFSYDVKMKEKGDIPEGYSVSREKKERFSLILESASTNQTSMYLCATTNDGTGGDTQYFGPGTRLTVL.